The clone carrying this T cell receptor beta chain was detected only a few times. The antigen remains undetermined. Germline CDR1 reads ENHRY; CDR2 reads SYGVKD. Trimming stripped 4 bases from V and 3 bases from J, with 8 bases between. The CDR3 runs to 13 residues. These data originate in a study of T cells after yellow fever vaccination. Study as a whole: The SMART-Seq v4 Ultra Low Input method served to prepare the low-cell-number fractions. Study-wide results and limits: Post-booster samples contained most primary-vaccination clones (approximately 96% CD4, about 87% CD8). CD4 and CD8 compartments shared a small share of clonotypes, likely from convergent recombination.

Each CDR3 protein is one row after TCRdb ran MiXCR on the 5' RACE reads. The sample lists a few hundred thousand distinct CDR3 sequences; around 4.9% were seen once. The clonotype comes from a man between 18 and 29 years old who received the YFV17D yellow fever vaccine. This sample comprised CD4+ T cells sorted from PBMCs, obtained on the day of the yellow fever booster vaccination. The chain is built from TRBV10-3 and TRBJ2-3; D is tentatively TRBD1 or TRBD2 (5 bases each). This CDR3 is CAISGDGTDTQYF. In DNA form, the CDR3 reads TGTGCCATCAGTGGGGACGGGACAGATACGCAGTATTTT.